This T cell receptor (beta chain) was obtained from a study of cytomegalovirus exposure and HLA in healthy donors. This CDR3 region has 16 residues. V gave up 4 bases and J gave up 2 bases; unmatched junction bases: 4. The germline V gene encodes CDR1 SGHRS and CDR2 YFSETQ. PCR used 60 Vbeta primers and 13 Jbeta primers. Sequencing was performed with immunoSEQ multiplex PCR; in TCRdb, only in-frame clones are kept and a portion is missing. This table has 100,000 to 150,000 clones, approximately 74% appearing once. The specimen was PBMCs. The chain is built from TRBV5-1 and TRBJ2-3; 13 bases match TRBD2. This TCR was sampled from a man aged 40-49 years in good health and CMV-seropositive. The CDR3 protein is CASSTGTSGATDTQYF. The CDR3 DNA sequence: TGCGCCAGCAGCACTGGGACTAGCGGGGCCACAGATACGCAGTATTTT.